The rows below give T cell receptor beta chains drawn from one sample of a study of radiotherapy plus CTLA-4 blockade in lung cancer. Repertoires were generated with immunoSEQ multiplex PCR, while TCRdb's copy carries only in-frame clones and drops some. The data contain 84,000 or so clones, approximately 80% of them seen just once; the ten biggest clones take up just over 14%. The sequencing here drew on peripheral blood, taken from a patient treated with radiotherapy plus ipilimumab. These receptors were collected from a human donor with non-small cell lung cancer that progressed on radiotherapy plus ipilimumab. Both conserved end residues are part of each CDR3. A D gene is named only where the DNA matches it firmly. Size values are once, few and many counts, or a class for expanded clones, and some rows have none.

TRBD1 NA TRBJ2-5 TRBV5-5 CASSSGTGVIPQYF TGTGCCAGCAGCTCCGGGACAGGGGTTATTCCCCAGTACTTC
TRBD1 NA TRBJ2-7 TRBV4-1 CASRSRTGGSYEQYF TGCGCCAGCAGGTCCCGGACAGGGGGCTCCTACGAGCAGTACTTC
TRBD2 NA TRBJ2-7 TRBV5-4 CASSFGGGSSYEQYF TGTGCCAGCAGCTTTGGCGGGGGGAGCTCCTACGAGCAGTACTTC
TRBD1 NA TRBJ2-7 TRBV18 CASSRQGSYEQYF TGTGCCAGCTCACGACAGGGGTCCTACGAGCAGTACTTC
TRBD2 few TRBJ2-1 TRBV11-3 CASSLAPYERGIYNEQFF TGTGCCAGCAGCTTAGCGCCGTATGAGCGGGGGATCTACAATGAGCAGTTCTTC
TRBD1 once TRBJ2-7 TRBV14 CASSQGQGLKQYF TGTGCCAGCAGCCAGGGACAGGGTTTGAAGCAGTACTTC
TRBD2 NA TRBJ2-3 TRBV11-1 CASSLEAGPSVYTQYF TGTGCCAGCAGCTTAGAAGCGGGACCCTCGGTGTATACGCAGTATTTT
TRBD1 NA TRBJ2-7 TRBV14 CASSRDRVGEQYF TGTGCCAGCAGCCGGGACAGGGTTGGCGAGCAGTACTTC
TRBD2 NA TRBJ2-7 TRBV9 CASSSGLAPRYEQYF TGTGCCAGCAGCTCAGGACTAGCGCCTCGCTACGAGCAGTACTTC
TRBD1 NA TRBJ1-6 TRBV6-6 CASSTRTGVWNSPLHF TGTGCCAGCAGCACAAGGACAGGGGTATGGAATTCACCCCTCCACTTT
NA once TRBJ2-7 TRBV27 CASRRKGAVSYEQYF TGTGCCAGCCGCAGGAAGGGAGCTGTCTCCTACGAGCAGTACTTC
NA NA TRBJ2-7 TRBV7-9 CASSFGTFYEQYF TGTGCCAGCAGCTTCGGGACGTTCTACGAGCAGTACTTC
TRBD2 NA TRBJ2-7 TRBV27 CASSFAGGSYEQYF TGTGCCAGCAGTTTTGCGGGAGGTAGTTACGAGCAGTACTTC
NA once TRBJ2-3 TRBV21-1 CASSKTSDTQYF TGTGCCAGCAGCAAAACTTCAGATACGCAGTATTTT
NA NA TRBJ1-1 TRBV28 CASMLSGGAFF TGTGCCAGCATGCTCTCCGGGGGGGCTTTCTTT
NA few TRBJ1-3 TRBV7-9 CASSMDGRNTIYF TGTGCCAGCAGCATGGACGGGAGAAACACCATATATTTT
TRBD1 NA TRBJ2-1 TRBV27 CASIHERGLKNEQFF TGTGCCAGCATTCATGAGAGGGGGCTTAAAAATGAGCAGTTCTTC
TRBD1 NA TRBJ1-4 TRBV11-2 CASRPGQGGTNEKLFF TGTGCCAGCAGACCGGGACAGGGGGGGACCAATGAAAAACTGTTTTTT
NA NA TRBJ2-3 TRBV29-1 CSVEWNADTQYF TGCAGCGTTGAATGGAACGCAGATACGCAGTATTTT
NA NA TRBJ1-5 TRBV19 CASSVALGNQPQHF TGTGCCAGTAGTGTGGCTCTTGGGAATCAGCCCCAGCATTTT
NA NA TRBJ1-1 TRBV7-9 CASSLAGEAFF TGTGCCAGCAGCTTGGCAGGGGAAGCTTTCTTT
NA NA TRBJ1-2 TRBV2 CASSDTLDIFGYTF TGTGCCAGCAGTGATACTCTGGACATCTTTGGCTACACCTTC
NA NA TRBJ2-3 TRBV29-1 CSVADSQGGVLWTDTQYF TGCAGCGTTGCCGACTCACAGGGGGGGGTTTTATGGACAGATACGCAGTATTTT
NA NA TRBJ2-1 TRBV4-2 CASSQLGPPYNEQFF TGTGCCAGCAGCCAGTTGGGCCCCCCCTACAATGAGCAGTTCTTC
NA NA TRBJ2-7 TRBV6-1 CASSERGVGYEQYF TGTGCCAGCAGTGAGCGGGGAGTGGGCTACGAGCAGTACTTC
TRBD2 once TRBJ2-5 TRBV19 CASSMGLAGIIRETQYF TGTGCCAGTAGTATGGGACTAGCGGGAATTATAAGAGAGACCCAGTACTTC
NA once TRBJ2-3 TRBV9 CASSVTSTDTQYF TGTGCCAGCAGCGTAACTAGCACAGATACGCAGTATTTT
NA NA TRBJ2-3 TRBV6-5 CASSQSDTQYF TGTGCCAGCAGCCAGTCAGATACGCAGTATTTT
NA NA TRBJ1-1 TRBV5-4 CASWGGRGGNTEAFF TGTGCCAGCTGGGGTGGCAGGGGCGGCAACACTGAAGCTTTCTTT
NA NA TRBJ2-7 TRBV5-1 CASSLGQAIYEQYF TGCGCCAGCAGCTTAGGCCAGGCCATCTACGAGCAGTACTTC
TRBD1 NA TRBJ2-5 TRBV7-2 CASSFGSGGQETQYF TGTGCCAGCAGCTTCGGGTCAGGGGGCCAAGAGACCCAGTACTTC
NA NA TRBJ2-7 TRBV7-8 CASSPMWVEREQYF TGTGCCAGCAGCCCGATGTGGGTGGAGCGCGAGCAGTACTTC
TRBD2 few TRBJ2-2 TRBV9 CASSPGLVNTGELFF TGTGCCAGCAGCCCGGGACTAGTGAACACCGGGGAGCTGTTTTTT
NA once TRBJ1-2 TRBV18 CASSPRQDDSYGYTF TGTGCCAGCTCACCACGACAGGACGACAGCTATGGCTACACCTTC
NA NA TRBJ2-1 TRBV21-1 CASISNGTRAYNEQFF TGTGCCAGTATCAGTAACGGGACAAGAGCTTACAATGAGCAGTTCTTC
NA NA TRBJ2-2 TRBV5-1 CASRMQGTTGELFF TGCGCCAGCAGAATGCAGGGGACCACCGGGGAGCTGTTTTTT
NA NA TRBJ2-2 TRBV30 CAWSGTGELFF TGTGCCTGGAGTGGGACCGGGGAGCTGTTTTTT
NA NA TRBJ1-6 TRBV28 CASSLTGSYNSPLHF TGTGCCAGCAGTTTAACGGGCTCCTATAATTCACCCCTCCACTTT
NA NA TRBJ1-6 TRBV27 CASSDRNSPLHF TGTGCCAGCAGTGACAGGAATTCACCCCTCCACTTT
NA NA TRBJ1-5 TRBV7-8 CASSFETGRNQPQHF TGTGCCAGCAGCTTCGAGACAGGCCGCAATCAGCCCCAGCATTTT
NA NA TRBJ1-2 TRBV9 CASSAGTENYGYTF TGTGCCAGCAGCGCCGGGACGGAAAACTATGGCTACACCTTC